What follows are 10 T cell receptor beta chains derived from one specimen sequenced in a study of T-cell memory formation after mild COVID-19. TCRdb reanalysed the 5' RACE reads using MiXCR and keeps one entry per CDR3 protein. The top ten clones hold roughly 3.5% of a sample with about 200,000 distinct CDR3 sequences, roughly 10% of them seen once. Sequences were obtained from PBMCs or a T cell subset sorted from them (not recorded which). The source of these receptors is a young man who had mild COVID-19 (a few samples of this study predate the infection). Cell type and time point are not known.

V is TRBV20-1 and J is TRBJ2-7, with a weak D call TRBD2 (6 bases). The ends were cut back, 0 bases at V and 7 bases at J, with 13 bases in the middle. CDR3 size: 13 residues. Germline-derived CDR1 and CDR2 are DFQATT and SNEGSKA (reference sequence). CDR3 sequence (DNA): TGCAGTGCTAGAGATGTGGAGGGAATGGAGCAGTACGTC. It encodes CSARDVEGMEQYV.

The genes are TRBV4-3 and TRBJ1-1; tentatively, D is TRBD1 (6 bases). The CDR3 spans 16 residues. The V gene lost 0 bases and the J gene lost 6 bases, with 17 bases spanning the gap. Germline assignment: CDR1 LGHNA and CDR2 YSLEER. The CDR3 loop is CASSQEFPGTSPEAFF. CDR3 DNA: TGCGCCAGCAGCCAAGAATTCCCCGGGACAAGTCCTGAAGCTTTCTTT.

This clonotype was detected ten times or more. The chain links TRBV5-1 to TRBJ2-5; 8 bases fit TRBD1. Trimming removed 1 base from V and 6 bases from J; junction bases left unmatched: 8. Germline-derived CDR1 and CDR2 are SGHRS and YFSETQ. CDR3 length equals 15 residues. CDR3 DNA sequence: TGCGCCAGCAGCTTGACAGGGGGGCTCGAGAAGACCCAGTACTTC. Its protein is CASSLTGGLEKTQYF.

This chain uses TRBV6-2 or TRBV6-3 with TRBJ2-6; D tentatively fits TRBD1 or TRBD2 (7 bases each). The CDR3 sequence is 16 residues long. CDR1 is MNHEY, CDR2 SVGEGT, per germline. V shed 10 bases and J shed 0 bases, with 16 bases lying between them. The CDR3, as DNA: TGTGCCACCGGCAGGGGGGGCCTCTCTGGGGCCAACGTCCTGACTTTC. Protein: CATGRGGLSGANVLTF.

This clonotype showed up many times. The CDR3 is CASSQEHSGGALWNEQFF. CDR3 coding DNA: TGCGCCAGCAGCCAAGAACATTCCGGGGGAGCCCTTTGGAATGAGCAGTTCTTC. This chain connects TRBV4-3 to TRBJ2-1; perhaps TRBD2 as D (6 bases). Germline CDR1 and CDR2: LGHNA and YSLEER. V lost 0 bases, J lost 7 bases, and 22 bases lay in between. The CDR3 contains 18 residues.

Only a few counts were recorded for this clonotype. The chain combines TRBV18 with TRBJ2-7; 11 nucleotides line up with TRBD2. The V gene's germline CDR1 is KGHSH and CDR2 LQKENI. V gave up 5 bases and J gave up 0 bases; unmatched junction bases: 3. The CDR3 is 15 residues long. The CDR3 bases are TGTGCCAGCTCAAGTAGCGGGGGGGGCTCCTACGAGCAGTACGTC. Its translation: CASSSSGGGSYEQYV.

This clonotype showed up many times. CDR3 in DNA: TGCAGTGCTAGTCAGTTAGCCAAAAACATTCAGTACTTC. Protein: CSASQLAKNIQYF. The chain employs TRBV20-1 and TRBJ2-4, with D hard to call. The CDR3 spans 13 residues. V was clipped by 3 bases and J by 0 bases, with 6 bases between them. In germline, CDR1 is DFQATT, CDR2 SNEGSKA (reference sequence).

CDR3 DNA sequence: TGTGCCAGCAGCAAACAGGGGGCGGACGAGCAGTACGTC. Protein sequence: CASSKQGADEQYV. This chain joins TRBV5-4 and TRBJ2-7; TRBD1 matches 9 bases. V was clipped by 4 bases and J by 5 bases; unmatched bases: 4. Germline CDR1 reads SGHNT; CDR2 reads YYREEE (reference sequence). This CDR3 is built from 13 residues.

V and J are TRBV19 and TRBJ1-1; D not resolved. The germline V and J ends were trimmed by 6 bases and 5 bases, with 16 bases remaining between them. In germline, CDR1 is LNHDA, CDR2 SQIVND (reference sequence). This CDR3 has 14 amino acids. The CDR3 bases are TGTGCCAGTAGCCCAACACCGGTCGGAACTGAAGCTTTCTTT. Its translation: CASSPTPVGTEAFF. The full variable domain, rest sourced from reference TRBV19 and TRBJ1-1, is DGGITQSPKYLFRKEGQNVTLSCEQNLNHDAMYWYRQDPGQGLRLIYYSQIVNDFQKGDIAEGYSVSREKKESFPLTVTSAQKNPTAFYLCASSPTPVGTEAFFGQGTRLTVV.

V and J are TRBV7-9 and TRBJ2-6; D is undetermined. Germline V gene sequence: CDR1 SEHNR, CDR2 FQNEAQ (reference sequence). V was clipped by 5 bases and J by 0 bases, with 8 bases between them. The CDR3 has 15 residues. The DNA for the CDR3 is TGTGCCAGCAGCCCTATGTACTCTGGGGCCAACGTCCTGACTTTC. Amino acid sequence: CASSPMYSGANVLTF.